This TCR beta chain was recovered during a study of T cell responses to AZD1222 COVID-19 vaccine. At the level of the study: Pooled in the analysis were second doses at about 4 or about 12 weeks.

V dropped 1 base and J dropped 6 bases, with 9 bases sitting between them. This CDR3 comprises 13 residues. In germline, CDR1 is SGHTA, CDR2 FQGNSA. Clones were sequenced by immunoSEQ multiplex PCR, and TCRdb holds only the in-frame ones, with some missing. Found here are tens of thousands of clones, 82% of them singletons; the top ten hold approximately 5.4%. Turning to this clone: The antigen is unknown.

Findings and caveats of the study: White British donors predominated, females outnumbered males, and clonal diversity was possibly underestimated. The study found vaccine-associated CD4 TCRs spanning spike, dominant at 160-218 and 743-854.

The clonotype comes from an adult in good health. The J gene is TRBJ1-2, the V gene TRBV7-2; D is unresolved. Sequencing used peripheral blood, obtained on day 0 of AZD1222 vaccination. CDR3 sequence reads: CASSLGGVDGYTF. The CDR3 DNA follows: TGTGCCAGCAGCTTAGGGGGAGTGGATGGCTACACCTTC.